This TCR beta chain appears in the sequencing data of a study of early T cells in non-severe SARS-CoV-2 infection. Unique molecular identifiers tagged individual cDNA molecules. TCRdb used MiXCR to reprocess the 5' RACE reads, holding one entry per CDR3 protein. The table has approximately 50,000 distinct CDR3 sequences, approximately 8.5% seen once. This clonotype was seen repeatedly, ten times or more. This sequence originates from an adult who was a healthcare worker with PCR-confirmed SARS-CoV-2 infection or an uninfected control (not recorded which). Sequencing was carried out using whole blood.

This CDR3 is CAISLTREAPHNEQFF. Here the CDR3 DNA reads TGTGCCATCAGTTTAACGCGGGAGGCCCCTCACAATGAGCAGTTCTTC. The chain joins TRBV10-3 to TRBJ2-1; 8 bases are a match to TRBD2. Germline V lookup: CDR1 ENHRY, CDR2 SYGVKD. J gave up 5 bases and V 5 bases, and 11 bases lay outside the gene matches. The CDR3 has 16 amino acids.